The 11 T cell receptor beta chains reported below all come from one sample, sequenced in a study of T cells in women clearing cervical HPV infection. Produced via immunoSEQ multiplex PCR; TCRdb's table is partial and in-frame only. Listed are about 34,000 clones; 2.5% to 3.5% falls within the top ten. Material for sequencing was blood buffy coat. These TCRs come from a woman aged 18-70 years with a cervical HPV16 infection that either progressed to CIN3+ or cleared (not recorded which).

A note on this clone: The sequence runs out 3 residues before the end of the CDR3; the remainder is reconstructed from the germline J gene. The chain is built from TRBV12-5 and TRBJ2-5, with 11 bases lining up with TRBD2. Looked up from germline, CDR1 is LGHNT and CDR2 is FRNRAP. V trimming: 5 bases; J trimming: 0 bases; junction bases outside the gene matches: 11. CDR3 length: 18 amino acids. The CDR3 reads CASGLRLAGGRNQETQYF. The CDR3 bases that were read are TGTGCTAGTGGTCTCCGGCTAGCGGGGGGCCGGAACCAAGAGACC.

For this clone: Read data end 3 residues before the CDR3 end; the end is taken from the germline J gene. The V gene is TRBV7-6, the J gene TRBJ1-1, with 11 bases fitting TRBD1. Trimming cost V 4 bases and J 0 bases; bases outside gene matches: 10. Germline loops: CDR1 SGHVS, CDR2 FNYEAQ. The CDR3 contains 18 residues. The DNA read from the CDR3 is TGTGCCAGCAGCTCAATCCCAGGACAGGGGGCCTTGAACACTGAA. The encoded protein is CASSSIPGQGALNTE. The whole CDR3 reads CASSSIPGQGALNTEAFF.

As concerns this clone: The read is 3 residues too short to cover the CDR3 end, so that end is filled in from the germline J gene. This chain joins TRBV27 and TRBJ1-1; D not certain. The CDR3 covers 13 residues. Germline-derived CDR1 and CDR2 are MNHEY and SMNVEV (reference sequence). The V end lost 0 bases, the J end lost 0 bases, and 2 bases lay between the germline ends. Incomplete CDR3 DNA: TGTGCCAGCAGTTTATCCATGAACACTGAA. Amino acid sequence: CASSLSMNTE. The full-length CDR3 reads as CASSLSMNTEAFF.

Turning to this clone: The read falls 3 residues short of the CDR3 end, and the missing part is taken from the germline J gene. The chain has TRBV4-1 and TRBJ2-3, with D hard to call. Trimming removed 0 bases from V and 6 bases from J, with 13 bases in between. The V gene's germline CDR1 is MGHRA and CDR2 YSYEKL. This CDR3 spans 15 amino acids. CDR3 bases read: TGCGCCAGCAGCCAAGATCGATTACGAGCGGATACG. It yields the protein CASSQDRLRADT. The whole CDR3 is CASSQDRLRADTQYF.

For this clone: The read comes to an end 3 residues before the CDR3 does, leaving the germline J gene to fill in the end. This chain links TRBV6-2 or TRBV6-3 with TRBJ1-1; perhaps TRBD1 as D (5 bases). This CDR3 is 14 amino acids long. Germline V gives CDR1 MNHEY, CDR2 SVGEGT. The V end was cut by 7 bases, the J end by 5 bases, with 17 bases between. Partial CDR3 DNA: TGTGCCAGCACTCCCAGGGCCATTGGGACTGAA. It yields the protein CASTPRAIGTE. The complete CDR3 sequence is CASTPRAIGTEAFF.

This CDR3 is CSASGGETQYF. CDR3 DNA, as far as it was read: TGCAGTGCTAGCGGGGGAGAGACC. This sequence joins TRBV20-1 and TRBJ2-5; D might be TRBD2 (6 bases). Sequencing ends 3 residues short of the CDR3 end; the germline J gene provides the rest. The CDR3 length is 11 residues. V lost 3 bases, J lost 4 bases, and 6 bases lay in between. Germline-derived CDR1 and CDR2 are DFQATT and SNEGSKA (reference sequence).

Comments on this clone: The read ends 3 residues before the CDR3 terminus; that terminus is restored from the germline J gene. The V and J genes are TRBV19 and TRBJ2-4, with 9 bases that match TRBD2. V lost 3 bases and J lost 2; bases outside the gene matches: 5. CDR3 size: 16 residues. CDR1 LNHDA and CDR2 SQIVND come from the germline V gene (reference sequence). The CDR3 reads CASSISGGGTKNIQYF. CDR3 DNA, as far as it was read: TGTGCCAGTAGTATTAGCGGGGGAGGAACCAAAAACATT. Full variable domain (missing parts from reference TRBV19 and TRBJ2-4): DGGITQSPKYLFRKEGQNVTLSCEQNLNHDAMYWYRQDPGQGLRLIYYSQIVNDFQKGDIAEGYSVSREKKESFPLTVTSAQKNPTAFYLCASSISGGGTKNIQYFGAGTRLSVL.

As regards this clone: Read coverage stops 3 residues before the CDR3 terminus; the germline J gene supplies the remainder. V is TRBV20-1 and J is TRBJ2-7; D is possibly TRBD2 (6 bases). V gave up 2 bases and J gave up 5 bases, with 19 bases separating them. Germline V CDR1 and CDR2: DFQATT, SNEGSKA (reference sequence). This CDR3 has 15 residues. The CDR3 bases that were read are TGCAGTGCTAGAAGGAGCTGGGGGGAAGTTGACGAG. It yields the protein CSARRSWGEVDE. The whole CDR3 protein is CSARRSWGEVDEQYF.

Worth noting for this clone: The read stops 3 residues short of the end of the CDR3; the missing end is completed from the germline J gene. The chain uses TRBV13 and TRBJ2-2, with TRBD1 identical over 7 bases. CDR1 and CDR2 from the germline V gene are PRHDT and FYEKMQ (reference sequence). There are 19 residues in the CDR3. Trimming cost V 0 bases and J 0 bases; bases outside gene matches: 10. The CDR3 spells CASSLGLRDRKTNTGELFF. CDR3 DNA (partial): TGTGCCAGCAGCTTAGGCCTTAGGGACAGAAAAACGAACACCGGGGAG.

As concerns this clone: The CDR3 is cut off 3 residues early in the read; its end comes from the germline J gene. The rearrangement uses TRBV7-3 and TRBJ2-5, with a possible D match to TRBD1 (6 bases). CDR1 is SGHTA, CDR2 FQGTGA, per germline. This CDR3 comprises 17 residues. Trimming took 2 bases from V and 4 from J, leaving 20 bases between them. The CDR3: CASSLGGAAGVGETQYF. The CDR3 bases that were read are TGTGCCAGCAGCTTAGGTGGAGCGGCAGGGGTGGGAGAGACC.

As concerns this clone: The read terminates 3 residues ahead of where the CDR3 ends, so the germline J gene completes it. V and J are TRBV7-6 and TRBJ2-7; no clear D. CDR1 SGHVS and CDR2 FNYEAQ come from the germline V gene. Trimming cost V 5 bases and J 3 bases, with 17 bases left between them. The CDR3 is 15 residues long. CDR3 in amino acids: CASSPPGEISYEQYF. CDR3 DNA (partial): TGTGCCAGCAGCCCGCCGGGTGAAATTAGCTACGAG. The whole variable domain, remainder taken from reference TRBV7-6 and TRBJ2-7, is GAGVSQSPRYKVTKRGQDVALRCDPISGHVSLYWYRQALGQGPEFLTYFNYEAQQDKSGLPNDRFSAERPEGSISTLTIQRTEQRDSAMYRCASSPPGEISYEQYFGPGTRLTVT.